This note documents a single TCR beta chain sequence. CDR3 length equals 14 residues. Germline V lookup: CDR1 MNHEY, CDR2 SMNVEV (reference sequence). This sample is drawn from a study of cytomegalovirus exposure and HLA in healthy donors. PCR used 60 Vbeta primers and 13 Jbeta primers. Sequenced by immunoSEQ multiplex PCR; TCRdb stores in-frame clones only, minus some. Among 75,000 to 90,000 clones listed, more than 60% were seen once. The sample comprised PBMCs. The origin of this receptor is a male donor in good health and CMV-seropositive. This chain connects TRBV27 to TRBJ2-5; 11 bases are shared with TRBD1. The J call may be mistaken, given a closer DNA end match to TRBJ2-7. The CDR3 here is CASSPGQGGYEQYF. The CDR3 nucleotides read TGTGCCAGCAGTCCGGGACAGGGGGGATACGAGCAGTACTTC.